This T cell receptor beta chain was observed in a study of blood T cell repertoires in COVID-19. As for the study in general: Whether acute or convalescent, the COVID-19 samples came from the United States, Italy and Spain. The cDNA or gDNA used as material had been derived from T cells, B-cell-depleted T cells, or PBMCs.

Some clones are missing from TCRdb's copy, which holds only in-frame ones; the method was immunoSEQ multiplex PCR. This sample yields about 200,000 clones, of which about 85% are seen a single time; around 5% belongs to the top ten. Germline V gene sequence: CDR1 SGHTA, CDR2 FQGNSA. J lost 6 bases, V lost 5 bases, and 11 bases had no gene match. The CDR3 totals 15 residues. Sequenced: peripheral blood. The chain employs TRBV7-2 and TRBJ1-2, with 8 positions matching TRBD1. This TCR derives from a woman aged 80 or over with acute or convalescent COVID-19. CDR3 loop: CASSPQGVGQDGYTF. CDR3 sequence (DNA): TGTGCCAGCAGCCCCCAAGGAGTGGGACAGGATGGCTACACCTTC.